Sequencing of this T cell receptor (beta chain) was carried out in a study of graft-versus-host responses after intestinal transplantation. Background on the study: Induction using anti-thymocyte globulin, followed by tacrolimus and steroids for about three years, was given to all recipients.

Graft material was processed, releasing intraepithelial and lamina propria lymphocytes. Sequencing used immunoSEQ multiplex PCR; TCRdb keeps in-frame clones, though not all of them. In the table there are some 29,000 clones, about four fifths of which are singletons. Concerning this clone itself: No antigen is known for it.

Study-wide points: There were GvH clones found in recipient marrow, and some of them appeared first in ileum or blood. Clonal ratios of graft-versus-host to host-versus-graft in allografts were high for patients exhibiting graft-donor T cell macrochimerism.

The specimen comprised ileum tissue, sampled 98 days after intestinal transplantation. This receptor was identified in a human patient who received an intestinal transplant, so some T cells may come from the graft donor.

CDR3 DNA sequence: TGTGCCAGCAGTAGGCAGCGAGCAGGGAAGAGCGAGCAGTACTTC. Translating gives CASSRQRAGKSEQYF. The chain combines TRBV28 with TRBJ2-7, with a tentative D call TRBD1 (5 bases). Trimming took off 5 bases at V and 6 bases at J, with 20 bases between the two ends. This CDR3 region has 15 residues. Germline CDR1 is MDHEN and CDR2 is SYDVKM.